The 21 T cell receptor beta chains reported below all come from one sample, sequenced in a study of cytomegalovirus exposure and HLA in healthy donors. The PCR made use of 60 Vbeta and 13 Jbeta primers. Libraries were prepared by immunoSEQ multiplex PCR; TCRdb keeps only in-frame clonotypes and omits some of them. Of approximately 150,000 clones in the sample, roughly 79% were seen once. Material for sequencing was PBMCs. The receptors shown here come from a woman in her 50s in good health and CMV-seronegative.

This sequence joins TRBV6-5 and TRBJ1-5, with a weak D call TRBD1 (5 bases). V lost 4 bases and J 1 base, leaving 14 bases between the germline ends. Germline V gene sequence: CDR1 MNHEY, CDR2 SVGAGI. The CDR3 covers 16 residues. Here the CDR3 reads CASSLGVGGSNQPQHF. The DNA for the CDR3 is TGTGCCAGCAGTTTAGGTGTGGGGGGGAGCAATCAGCCCCAGCATTTT.

This chain uses TRBV29-1 with TRBJ1-2; D gene uncertain. Per the germline V gene, CDR1 is SQVTM and CDR2 is ANQGSEA. The ends were cut back, 4 bases at V and 6 bases at J, with 21 bases in the middle. The CDR3 consists of 15 residues. In DNA form, the CDR3 reads TGCAGCGTTGGGGTTTTGTTACGGAAGGAGGATGGCTACACCTTC. This gives the protein CSVGVLLRKEDGYTF. Based on the CDR3 plus reference TRBV29-1 and TRBJ1-2, the full variable domain is SAVISQKPSRDICQRGTSLTIQCQVDSQVTMMFWYRQQPGQSLTLIATANQGSEATYESGFVIDKFPISRPNLTFSTLTVSNMSPEDSSIYLCSVGVLLRKEDGYTFGSGTRLTVV.

The rearrangement links TRBV18 to TRBJ2-1; D ambiguous. CDR3 length equals 13 residues. V was clipped by 2 bases and J by 5 bases, with 7 bases between them. Per germline, CDR1 KGHSH and CDR2 LQKENI. The CDR3, as DNA: TGTGCCAGCTCACCATCACCTAACAATGAGCAGTTCTTC. It is translated as CASSPSPNNEQFF.

The chain recombines TRBV28 with TRBJ2-1; TRBD1 matches 7 bases. CDR1 MDHEN and CDR2 SYDVKM come from the germline V gene. The CDR3 has 15 residues. V lost 3 bases, J lost 3 bases, and 5 bases stayed unmatched. The CDR3 loop reads CASSFGDRLYNEQFF. CDR3 DNA: TGTGCCAGCAGTTTTGGGGACAGACTCTACAATGAGCAGTTCTTC.

The V gene is TRBV27, the J gene TRBJ1-5, with no clear D. CDR3 length: 14 residues. Germline values: CDR1 MNHEY, CDR2 SMNVEV (reference sequence). V was pared by 3 bases and J by 6 bases, with 12 bases between. The CDR3 loop is CASSFQSSGQPQHF. The CDR3 coding sequence is TGTGCCAGCAGTTTCCAGTCCTCGGGTCAGCCCCAGCATTTT.

This clone is a singleton in its sample. The chain combines TRBV4-3 with TRBJ1-2, with TRBD1 identical over 8 bases. J was trimmed by 2 bases and V by 0 bases; bases with no gene match: 8. This CDR3 has 17 residues. Germline CDR1 LGHNA, CDR2 YSLEER. CDR3 in amino acids: CASSQDLGQGANYGYTF. CDR3 coding DNA: TGCGCCAGCAGCCAAGATCTTGGGCAGGGGGCGAACTATGGCTACACCTTC.

This clone was observed a single time. V is TRBV15 and J is TRBJ2-3, with D possibly matching TRBD2 (5 bases). CDR1 and CDR2 from the germline V gene are LNHNV and YYDKDF (reference sequence). The V end lost 5 bases, the J end lost 6 bases, and 18 bases lay between the germline ends. This CDR3 is built from 15 residues. The CDR3 region is CATSLDPTSSDTQYF. The DNA of the CDR3 is TGTGCCACCAGCTTAGACCCAACTAGTTCCGATACGCAGTATTTT.

This clone came up a few times. This chain links TRBV7-2 with TRBJ2-1; 11 bases fit TRBD1. V dropped 3 bases and J dropped 14; count of bases not matched to a gene: 9. Germline CDR1 reads SGHTA; CDR2 reads FQGNSA. The CDR3 extends over 14 amino acids. CDR3 in amino acids: CASSFPGQGAPKFF. CDR3 nucleotides: TGTGCCAGCAGCTTCCCCGGACAGGGGGCCCCCAAGTTCTTC.

This rearrangement joins TRBV15 to TRBJ2-2, with D possibly being TRBD2 (5 bases). Between the trimmed V and J ends, which lost 3 bases and 2 bases, there was a span of 7 bases. The CDR3 runs 14 residues. Germline assignment: CDR1 LNHNV and CDR2 YYDKDF (reference sequence). CDR3 protein: CATSRTGNTGELFF. For the CDR3, the DNA is TGTGCCACCAGCAGGACGGGAAACACCGGGGAGCTGTTTTTT. Supplemented by reference TRBV15 and TRBJ2-2, the full variable domain reads DAMVIQNPRYQVTQFGKPVTLSCSQTLNHNVMYWYQQKSSQAPKLLFHYYDKDFNNEADTPDNFQSRRPNTSFCFLDIRSPGLGDTAMYLCATSRTGNTGELFFGEGSRLTVL.

V and J are TRBV19 and TRBJ2-1, with a weak D call TRBD2 (6 bases). CDR1 LNHDA and CDR2 SQIVND come from the germline V gene (reference sequence). There are 15 residues in the CDR3. The ends were cut back, 2 bases at V and 4 bases at J, with 12 bases in the middle. CDR3 sequence reads: CASSIRGLRYNEQFF. CDR3 nucleotide sequence: TGTGCCAGTAGTATACGGGGACTTAGATACAATGAGCAGTTCTTC. The full variable domain, rest sourced from reference TRBV19 and TRBJ2-1, is DGGITQSPKYLFRKEGQNVTLSCEQNLNHDAMYWYRQDPGQGLRLIYYSQIVNDFQKGDIAEGYSVSREKKESFPLTVTSAQKNPTAFYLCASSIRGLRYNEQFFGPGTRLTVL.

This clone came up once. V usage is TRBV7-9 and J usage is TRBJ2-1, with no clear D. Germline V gives CDR1 SEHNR, CDR2 FQNEAQ (reference sequence). V lost 1 base and J 6 bases, leaving 4 bases between the germline ends. CDR3 size: 12 residues. The CDR3 protein is CASSLDFNEQFF. The CDR3 DNA reads as TGTGCCAGCAGCTTAGACTTCAATGAGCAGTTCTTC. The full variable domain, with the rest looked up from reference TRBV7-9 and TRBJ2-1, is DTGVSQNPRHKITKRGQNVTFRCDPISEHNRLYWYRQTLGQGPEFLTYFQNEAQLEKSRLLSDRFSAERPKGSFSTLEIQRTEQGDSAMYLCASSLDFNEQFFGPGTRLTVL.

J is TRBJ2-3 and V is TRBV6-6, with 11 bases fitting TRBD2. The V gene end was trimmed by 5 bases and the J gene end by 6 bases; junction bases not matched to a gene: 4. The CDR3 is made up of 14 amino acids. Germline CDR1 reads MNHNY; CDR2 reads SVGAGI (reference sequence). The CDR3 loop reads CASSIRTSGDTQYF. CDR3 nucleotides: TGTGCCAGCAGTATAAGGACTAGCGGGGATACGCAGTATTTT.

Concerning this clone: The germline gene is not matched at one end of the junction; a read error may be the cause. The chain uses TRBV7-3 and TRBJ2-7, with TRBD2 matching over 8 bases. This CDR3 has 16 amino acids. The germline V gene encodes CDR1 SGHTA and CDR2 FQGTGA. The CDR3, as DNA: TGTGCCAGCAGTTTAGGGACCCGGACTAGCTCCAACGAGCAGTACTTC. Amino acid sequence: CASSLGTRTSSNEQYF.

The rearrangement links TRBV27 to TRBJ2-1; maybe TRBD2 (6 bases). Trimming cost V 2 bases and J 7 bases, with 12 bases left between them. Germline V gene lookup returns CDR1 MNHEY and CDR2 SMNVEV (reference sequence). This CDR3 spans 14 amino acids. CDR3 coding DNA: TGTGCCAGCAGTTTACGCAGACTAGTAAATGAGCAGTTCTTC. This encodes CASSLRRLVNEQFF.

The CDR3 nucleotides are TGCGCCAGCAGCTTCCAGAACACTGAAGCTTTCTTT. Its protein product is CASSFQNTEAFF. The chain links TRBV5-1 to TRBJ1-1, with no clear D. Per germline, CDR1 SGHRS and CDR2 YFSETQ. Trimming shortened V by 2 bases and J by 1 base, and 3 bases separated the two germline ends. The CDR3 spans 12 residues.

The gene calls are TRBV7-9 and TRBJ2-1; TRBD1 matches 8 bases. Trimming at V came to 4 bases and at J to 1 base, leaving 6 bases not matched to a gene. The CDR3 has 16 amino acids. The germline gives CDR1 SEHNR, CDR2 FQNEAQ (reference sequence). CDR3 sequence reads: CASSYRTGSSYNEQFF. Written as DNA, the CDR3 is TGTGCCAGCAGCTACCGGACAGGGTCTTCCTACAATGAGCAGTTCTTC.

The chain couples TRBV7-9 to TRBJ2-7; TRBD1 might be the D (6 bases). Germline V lookup: CDR1 SEHNR, CDR2 FQNEAQ (reference sequence). Trimming removed 5 bases at V and 3 bases at J, with 17 bases between. The CDR3 spans 15 residues. The CDR3 sequence: CASSAQGSKRYEQYF. CDR3 sequence (DNA): TGTGCCAGCAGCGCACAGGGCAGTAAACGCTACGAGCAGTACTTC.

This clone was seen more than once but under ten times. The CDR3: CASSLESPSTGREAFF. The CDR3 coding sequence is TGTGCCAGCAGCTTAGAGTCCCCCTCGACAGGTCGTGAAGCTTTCTTT. J is TRBJ1-1 and V is TRBV7-6; maybe TRBD1 (6 bases). Per the germline V gene, CDR1 is SGHVS and CDR2 is FNYEAQ. The CDR3 consists of 16 residues. V lost 1 base and J 7 bases, leaving 19 bases between the germline ends. Full variable domain (outside the CDR3, taken from reference TRBV7-6 and TRBJ1-1): GAGVSQSPRYKVTKRGQDVALRCDPISGHVSLYWYRQALGQGPEFLTYFNYEAQQDKSGLPNDRFSAERPEGSISTLTIQRTEQRDSAMYRCASSLESPSTGREAFFGQGTRLTVV.

This clone was seen just once. The chain carries TRBV5-1 and TRBJ1-3; perhaps TRBD1 as D (6 bases). The CDR3 consists of 15 residues. From germline, CDR1 is SGHRS and CDR2 YFSETQ. The V and J ends lost 4 bases and 3 bases respectively, with 14 bases between them. The CDR3 coding sequence is TGCGCCAGCAGCCAGGGGTTGTCGTTTGGAAACACCATATATTTT. Translation: CASSQGLSFGNTIYF.

This rearrangement joins TRBV5-6 to TRBJ2-2, with 9 bases lining up with TRBD1. The CDR3 is made up of 16 amino acids. V trimming: 7 bases; J trimming: 5 bases; junction bases outside the gene matches: 12. CDR1 is SGHDT and CDR2 is YYEEEE in the germline V gene. In DNA, the CDR3 is TGTGCCAGCGCCCTCCGGGACAGGGCGGGGACCGGGGAGCTGTTTTTT. This gives the protein CASALRDRAGTGELFF.

The rearrangement links TRBV5-4 to TRBJ1-4; D remains unclear. The CDR3 runs 13 residues. Germline CDR1 reads SGHNT; CDR2 reads YYREEE (reference sequence). V was trimmed by 0 bases and J by 8 bases, leaving 8 bases between them. The CDR3 loop is CASSLGHEEKLFF. In DNA, the CDR3 is TGTGCCAGCAGCTTGGGACATGAGGAAAAACTGTTTTTT.